This TCR beta chain was recorded in a study of CD8+CD57+ T cells in acquired aplastic anemia. Whole-study context: Sorted CD4+ and CD8+ cell DNA averaged approximately 3.2 ug. General study points: Controls did not differ significantly from patients in CD8+ Simpson's diversity. Patients and controls shared 25 to 30 CD8+ CDR3 sequences.

The study profiled TCR beta VDJ and CDR3 using genomic DNA as template. TCRdb passed the reads through MiXCR, listing each CDR3 protein once. The data show under 350,000 distinct CDR3 sequences, with 45% to 70% seen just once and 6.5% to 10% held by the top ten. Turning to this clonotype: Its antigen is not identified.

V dropped 8 bases and J dropped 0 bases, with 16 bases sitting between them. Germline CDR1 and CDR2: MGHDK and SYGVNS. CDR3 length equals 16 residues. The receptor's source is a human donor with severe aplastic anemia or a healthy control (not recorded which). The specimen sequenced was sorted CD4+, CD8+, or CD8+CD57+ T cells (not recorded which) from PBMCs. The rearrangement uses TRBV25-1 and TRBJ1-4; no definite D call. CDR3 nucleotide sequence: TGTGCCAGCCGTGCTATCGGTAGCGCAACTAATGAAAAACTGTTTTTT. Its translation: CASRAIGSATNEKLFF.